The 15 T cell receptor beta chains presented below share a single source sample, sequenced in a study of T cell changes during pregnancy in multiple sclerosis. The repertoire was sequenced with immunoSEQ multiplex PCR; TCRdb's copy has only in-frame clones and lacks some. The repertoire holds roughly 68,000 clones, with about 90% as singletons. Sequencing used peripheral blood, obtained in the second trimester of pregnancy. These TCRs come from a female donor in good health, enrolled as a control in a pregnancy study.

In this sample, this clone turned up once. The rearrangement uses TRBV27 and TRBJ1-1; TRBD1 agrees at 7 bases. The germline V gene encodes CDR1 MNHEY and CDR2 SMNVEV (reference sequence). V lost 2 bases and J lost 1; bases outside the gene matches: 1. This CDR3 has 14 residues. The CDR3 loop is CASSLRQGNTEAFF. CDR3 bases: TGTGCCAGCAGTTTACGACAGGGGAACACTGAAGCTTTCTTT.

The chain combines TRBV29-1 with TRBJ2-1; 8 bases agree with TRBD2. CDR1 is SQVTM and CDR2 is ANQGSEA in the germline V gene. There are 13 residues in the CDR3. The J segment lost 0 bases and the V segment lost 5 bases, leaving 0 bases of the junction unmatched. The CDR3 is CSVSGSSYNEQFF. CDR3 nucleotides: TGCAGCGTTAGCGGGAGCTCCTACAATGAGCAGTTCTTC.

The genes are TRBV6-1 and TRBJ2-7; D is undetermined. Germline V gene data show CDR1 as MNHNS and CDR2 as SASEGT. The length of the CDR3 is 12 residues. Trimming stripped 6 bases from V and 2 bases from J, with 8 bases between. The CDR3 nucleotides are TGTGCCAGCAGGAAGCTACCCTACGAGCAGTACTTC. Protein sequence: CASRKLPYEQYF.

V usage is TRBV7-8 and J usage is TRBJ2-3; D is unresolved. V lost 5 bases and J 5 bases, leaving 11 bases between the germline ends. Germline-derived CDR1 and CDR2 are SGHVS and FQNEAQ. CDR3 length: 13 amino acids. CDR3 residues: CASSPRAGDTQYF. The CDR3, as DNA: TGTGCCAGCAGCCCCCGAGCCGGAGATACGCAGTATTTT. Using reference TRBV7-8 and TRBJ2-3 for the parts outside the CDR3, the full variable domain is GAGVSQSPRYKVAKRGQDVALRCDPISGHVSLFWYQQALGQGPEFLTYFQNEAQLDKSGLPSDRFFAERPEGSVSTLKIQRTQQEDSAVYLCASSPRAGDTQYFGPGTRLTVL.

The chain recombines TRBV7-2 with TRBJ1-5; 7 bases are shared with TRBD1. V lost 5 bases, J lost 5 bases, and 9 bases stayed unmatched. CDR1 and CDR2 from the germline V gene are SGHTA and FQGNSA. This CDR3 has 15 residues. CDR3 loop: CASSTTGLVDQPQHF. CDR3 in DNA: TGTGCCAGCAGCACGACAGGGCTCGTTGATCAGCCCCAGCATTTT.

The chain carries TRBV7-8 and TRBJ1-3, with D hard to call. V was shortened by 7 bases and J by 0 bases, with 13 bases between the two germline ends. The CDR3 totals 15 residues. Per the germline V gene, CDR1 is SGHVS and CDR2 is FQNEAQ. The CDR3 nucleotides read TGTGCCAGCACTGAGGCCCGGAGCTCTGGAAACACCATATATTTT. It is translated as CASTEARSSGNTIYF.

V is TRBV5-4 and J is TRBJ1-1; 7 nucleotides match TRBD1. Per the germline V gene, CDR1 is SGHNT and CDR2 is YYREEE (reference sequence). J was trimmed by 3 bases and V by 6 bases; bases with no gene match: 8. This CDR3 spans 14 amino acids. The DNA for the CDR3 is TGTGCCAGCAACCGGGACAGTGGTTACACTGAAGCTTTCTTT. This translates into CASNRDSGYTEAFF.

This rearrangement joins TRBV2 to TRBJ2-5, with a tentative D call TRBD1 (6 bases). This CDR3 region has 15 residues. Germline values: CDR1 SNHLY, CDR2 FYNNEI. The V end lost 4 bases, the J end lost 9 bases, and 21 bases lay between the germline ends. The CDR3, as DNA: TGTGCCAGCAGTGTGAGACAGGCGACGCTAGGGTCCCAGTACTTC. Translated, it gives CASSVRQATLGSQYF.

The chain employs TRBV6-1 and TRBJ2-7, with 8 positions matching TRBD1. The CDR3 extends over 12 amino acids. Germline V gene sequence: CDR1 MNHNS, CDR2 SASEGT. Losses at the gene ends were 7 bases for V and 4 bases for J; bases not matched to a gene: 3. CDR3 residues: CASNGQGYEQYF. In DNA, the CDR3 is TGTGCCAGCAATGGACAGGGTTACGAGCAGTACTTC.

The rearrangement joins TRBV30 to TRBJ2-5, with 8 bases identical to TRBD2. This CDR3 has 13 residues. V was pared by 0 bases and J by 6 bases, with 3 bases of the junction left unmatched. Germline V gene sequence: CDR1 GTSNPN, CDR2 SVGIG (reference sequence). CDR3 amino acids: CAWSVAGAKTQYF. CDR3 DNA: TGTGCCTGGAGTGTAGCGGGAGCAAAGACCCAGTACTTC.

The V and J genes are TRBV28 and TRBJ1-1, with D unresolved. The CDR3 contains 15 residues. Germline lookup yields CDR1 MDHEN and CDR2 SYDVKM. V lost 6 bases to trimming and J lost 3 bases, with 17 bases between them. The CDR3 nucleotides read TGTGCCAGCAGGTCTAGATCGGGAGTACACACTGAAGCTTTCTTT. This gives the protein CASRSRSGVHTEAFF. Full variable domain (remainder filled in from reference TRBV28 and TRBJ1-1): DVKVTQSSRYLVKRTGEKVFLECVQDMDHENMFWYRQDPGLGLRLIYFSYDVKMKEKGDIPEGYSVSREKKERFSLILESASTNQTSMYLCASRSRSGVHTEAFFGQGTRLTVV.

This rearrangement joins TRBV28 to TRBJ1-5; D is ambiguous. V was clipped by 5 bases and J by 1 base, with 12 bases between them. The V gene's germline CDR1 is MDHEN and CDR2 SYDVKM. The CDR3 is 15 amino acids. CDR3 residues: CASSPTSRSNQPQHF. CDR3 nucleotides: TGTGCCAGCAGTCCCACCTCCAGAAGCAATCAGCCCCAGCATTTT.

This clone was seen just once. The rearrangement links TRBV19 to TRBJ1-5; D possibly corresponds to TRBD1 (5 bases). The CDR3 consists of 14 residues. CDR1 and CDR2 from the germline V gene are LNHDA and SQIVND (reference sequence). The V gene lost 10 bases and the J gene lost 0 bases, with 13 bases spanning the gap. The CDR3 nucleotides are TGTGCCACCAGGGCCGAATATAGCAATCAGCCCCAGCATTTT. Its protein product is CATRAEYSNQPQHF.

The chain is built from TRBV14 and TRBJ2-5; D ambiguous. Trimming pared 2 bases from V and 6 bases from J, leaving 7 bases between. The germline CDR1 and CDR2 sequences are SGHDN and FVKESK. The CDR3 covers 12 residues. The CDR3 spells CASSQWLQTQYF. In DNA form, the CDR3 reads TGTGCCAGCAGCCAATGGCTCCAGACCCAGTACTTC.

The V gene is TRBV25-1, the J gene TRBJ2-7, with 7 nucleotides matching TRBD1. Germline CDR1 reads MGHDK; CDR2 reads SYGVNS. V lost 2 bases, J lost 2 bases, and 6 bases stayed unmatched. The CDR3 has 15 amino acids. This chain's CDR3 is CASSEAGTATYEQYF. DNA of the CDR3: TGTGCCAGCAGTGAAGCCGGGACAGCCACCTACGAGCAGTACTTC.